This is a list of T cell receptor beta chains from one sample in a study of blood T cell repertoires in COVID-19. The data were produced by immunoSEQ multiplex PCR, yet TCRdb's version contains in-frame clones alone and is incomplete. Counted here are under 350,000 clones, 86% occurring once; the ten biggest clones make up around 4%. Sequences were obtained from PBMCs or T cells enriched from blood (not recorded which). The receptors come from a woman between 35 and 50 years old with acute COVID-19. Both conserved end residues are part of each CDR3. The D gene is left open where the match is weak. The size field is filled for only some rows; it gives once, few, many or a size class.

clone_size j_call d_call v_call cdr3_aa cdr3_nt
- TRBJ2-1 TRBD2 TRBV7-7 CASSLASGRRSEQFF TGTGCTAGCAGCTTAGCTAGCGGGAGACGTAGTGAGCAGTTCTTC
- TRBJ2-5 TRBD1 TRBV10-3 CAIGGQGGSETQYF TGTGCCATCGGGGGCCAAGGGGGCAGTGAGACCCAGTACTTC
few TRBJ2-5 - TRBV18 CASSPLGSTRYQETQYF TGTGCCAGCTCACCCCTCGGGTCGACGAGGTACCAAGAGACCCAGTACTTC
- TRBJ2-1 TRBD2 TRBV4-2 CASSQDRVRLAGAPKKYNEQFF TGTGCCAGCAGCCAAGATCGAGTGAGGCTAGCGGGAGCCCCTAAAAAATACAATGAGCAGTTCTTC
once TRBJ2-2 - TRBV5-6 CASSLVYGGRTGELFF TGTGCCAGCAGCTTGGTTTATGGGGGCCGGACCGGGGAGCTGTTTTTT
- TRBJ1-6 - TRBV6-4 CASSASRNSPLHF TGTGCCAGCAGTGCGTCCCGTAATTCACCCCTCCACTTT
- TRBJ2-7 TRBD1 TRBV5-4 CASSLGLGDRVNEQYF TGTGCCAGCAGCTTGGGCCTGGGGGACAGGGTGAACGAGCAGTACTTC
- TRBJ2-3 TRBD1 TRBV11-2 CASSLVGTATDTQYF TGTGCCAGCAGCTTAGTCGGGACAGCCACAGATACGCAGTATTTT
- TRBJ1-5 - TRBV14 CASSQSADQPQHF TGTGCCAGCAGCCAGTCTGCGGATCAGCCCCAGCATTTT
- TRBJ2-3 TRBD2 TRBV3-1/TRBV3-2 CASSRRTSGSRDTQYF TGTGCCAGCAGTCGACGGACTAGCGGGAGTCGAGATACGCAGTATTTT
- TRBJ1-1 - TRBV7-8 CASSFRGNTEAFF TGTGCCAGCAGCTTTAGGGGGAACACTGAAGCTTTCTTT
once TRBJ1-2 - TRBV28 CASRQNAGLPYTF TGTGCCAGCAGACAAAATGCAGGGCTTCCTTACACCTTC
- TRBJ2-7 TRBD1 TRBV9 CASSVGAEQGFYEQYF TGTGCCAGCAGCGTAGGAGCGGAACAGGGGTTCTACGAGCAGTACTTC
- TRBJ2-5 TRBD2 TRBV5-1 CASSTAGDTQETQYF TGCGCCAGCAGCACAGCGGGAGATACCCAAGAGACCCAGTACTTC
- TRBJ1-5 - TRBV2 CASSENLSNQPQHF TGTGCCAGCAGTGAAAATCTAAGCAATCAGCCCCAGCATTTT
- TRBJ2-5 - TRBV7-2 CASSFPGLYQETQYF TGTGCCAGCAGCTTTCCCGGACTTTACCAAGAGACCCAGTACTTC
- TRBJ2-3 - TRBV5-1 CASSLGGGKDTQYF TGCGCCAGCAGCTTGGGGGGGGGCAAAGATACGCAGTATTTT
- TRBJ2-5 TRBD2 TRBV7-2 CASSSQAGGPRETQYF TGTGCCAGCAGCTCTCAAGCGGGAGGGCCGCGAGAGACCCAGTACTTC
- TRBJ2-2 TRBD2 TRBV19 CASRRLAGLPGTGELFF TGTGCCAGTAGAAGACTAGCGGGCTTACCGGGCACCGGGGAGCTGTTTTTT
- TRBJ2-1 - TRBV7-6 CASSLLMRRRHPPYNEQFF TGTGCCAGCAGCTTATTAATGAGGAGGCGGCACCCTCCCTACAATGAGCAGTTCTTC
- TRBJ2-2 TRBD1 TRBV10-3 CAITGTGNSGELFF TGTGCCATCACCGGGACAGGGAACTCCGGGGAGCTGTTTTTT
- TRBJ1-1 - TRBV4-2 CASSQALNTNTEAFF TGTGCCAGCAGCCAAGCACTAAACACAAACACTGAAGCTTTCTTT
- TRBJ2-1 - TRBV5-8 CASSLEGDYNEQFF TGTGCCAGCAGCTTGGAGGGGGACTACAATGAGCAGTTCTTC
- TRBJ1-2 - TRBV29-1 CSVDRGLYYGYTF TGCAGCGTTGACAGAGGGTTGTACTATGGCTACACCTTC
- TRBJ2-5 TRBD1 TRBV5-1 CASSLGQGGETQYF TGCGCCAGCAGCTTGGGACAGGGCGGAGAGACCCAGTACTTC
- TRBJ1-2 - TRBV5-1 CASSLGLELYGYTF TGCGCCAGCAGCTTGGGACTCGAACTCTATGGCTACACCTTC
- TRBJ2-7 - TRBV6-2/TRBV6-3 CASSRSDRNPYEQYF TGTGCCAGCAGTCGTTCCGACAGGAATCCCTACGAGCAGTACTTC
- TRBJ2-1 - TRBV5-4 CASGYTGNNEQFF TGTGCCAGCGGATATACAGGGAACAATGAGCAGTTCTTC
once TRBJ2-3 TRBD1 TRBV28 CASSAPGGRTDTQYF TGTGCCAGCAGCGCGCCAGGGGGCCGCACAGATACGCAGTATTTT
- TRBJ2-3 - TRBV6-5 CASSPTSLGDTQYF TGTGCCAGCAGCCCCACGTCCCTAGGAGATACGCAGTATTTT
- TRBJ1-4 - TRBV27 CASSKSTGLEKLFF TGTGCCAGCAGTAAATCAACAGGGTTGGAAAAACTGTTTTTT
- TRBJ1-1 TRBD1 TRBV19 CATGTGVGTEAFF TGTGCCACCGGGACAGGGGTCGGCACTGAAGCTTTCTTT
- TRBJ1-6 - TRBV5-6 CASSLTANSPLHF TGTGCCAGCAGCTTGACAGCTAATTCACCCCTCCACTTT
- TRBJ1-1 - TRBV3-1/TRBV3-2 CASSQVHGTTGNTEAFF TGTGCCAGCAGCCAGGTACATGGTACGACAGGGAACACTGAAGCTTTCTTT
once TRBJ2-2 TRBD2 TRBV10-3 CAAASGGGTGELFF TGTGCCGCAGCATCGGGGGGTGGCACCGGGGAGCTGTTTTTT
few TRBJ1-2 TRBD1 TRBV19 CASSLGQAMGNGYTF TGTGCCAGTAGCCTCGGACAGGCCATGGGGAATGGCTACACCTTC
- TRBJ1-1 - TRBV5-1 CASTGLNTEAFF TGCGCCAGCACAGGCCTGAACACTGAAGCTTTCTTT
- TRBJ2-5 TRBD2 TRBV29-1 CSVGALAGYQETQYF TGCAGCGTTGGCGCGCTAGCGGGGTACCAAGAGACCCAGTACTTC
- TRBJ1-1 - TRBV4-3 CASSQGYGNTEAFF TGCGCCAGCAGCCAAGGCTACGGGAACACTGAAGCTTTCTTT
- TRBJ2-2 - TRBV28 CASSLPGANTGELFF TGTGCCAGCAGTTTACCGGGAGCGAACACCGGGGAGCTGTTTTTT